In terms of frequency, the clone carrying this TCR beta chain is medium-sized. With the read ending 3 residues before the CDR3 end, the germline J gene is used to fill in that end. The V and J ends lost 2 bases and 2 bases, in that order; junction bases with no gene match: 10. Looked up from germline, CDR1 is LGHNT and CDR2 is FRNRAP. The CDR3 totals 17 residues. The data were taken from a study of T cells in women clearing cervical HPV infection. Turning to the study itself: Cases: HPV16-related CIN3 or worse on histology, a couple of invasive cancers.

This table comes from immunoSEQ multiplex PCR, and its TCRdb copy is limited to in-frame clones, with some not included. This sample's clone table lists about 20,000 clones. This chain uses TRBV12-5 with TRBJ2-3; 7 bases fit TRBD2. Specimen: blood buffy coat. This clonotype was obtained from a woman aged 18-70 years with a cervical HPV16 infection that either progressed to CIN3+ or cleared (not recorded which). The chain's CDR3 is CASGLSRDYRPTDTQYF. The part of the CDR3 DNA that was read is TGTGCTAGTGGTTTGTCCCGGGACTACCGCCCCACAGATACG.